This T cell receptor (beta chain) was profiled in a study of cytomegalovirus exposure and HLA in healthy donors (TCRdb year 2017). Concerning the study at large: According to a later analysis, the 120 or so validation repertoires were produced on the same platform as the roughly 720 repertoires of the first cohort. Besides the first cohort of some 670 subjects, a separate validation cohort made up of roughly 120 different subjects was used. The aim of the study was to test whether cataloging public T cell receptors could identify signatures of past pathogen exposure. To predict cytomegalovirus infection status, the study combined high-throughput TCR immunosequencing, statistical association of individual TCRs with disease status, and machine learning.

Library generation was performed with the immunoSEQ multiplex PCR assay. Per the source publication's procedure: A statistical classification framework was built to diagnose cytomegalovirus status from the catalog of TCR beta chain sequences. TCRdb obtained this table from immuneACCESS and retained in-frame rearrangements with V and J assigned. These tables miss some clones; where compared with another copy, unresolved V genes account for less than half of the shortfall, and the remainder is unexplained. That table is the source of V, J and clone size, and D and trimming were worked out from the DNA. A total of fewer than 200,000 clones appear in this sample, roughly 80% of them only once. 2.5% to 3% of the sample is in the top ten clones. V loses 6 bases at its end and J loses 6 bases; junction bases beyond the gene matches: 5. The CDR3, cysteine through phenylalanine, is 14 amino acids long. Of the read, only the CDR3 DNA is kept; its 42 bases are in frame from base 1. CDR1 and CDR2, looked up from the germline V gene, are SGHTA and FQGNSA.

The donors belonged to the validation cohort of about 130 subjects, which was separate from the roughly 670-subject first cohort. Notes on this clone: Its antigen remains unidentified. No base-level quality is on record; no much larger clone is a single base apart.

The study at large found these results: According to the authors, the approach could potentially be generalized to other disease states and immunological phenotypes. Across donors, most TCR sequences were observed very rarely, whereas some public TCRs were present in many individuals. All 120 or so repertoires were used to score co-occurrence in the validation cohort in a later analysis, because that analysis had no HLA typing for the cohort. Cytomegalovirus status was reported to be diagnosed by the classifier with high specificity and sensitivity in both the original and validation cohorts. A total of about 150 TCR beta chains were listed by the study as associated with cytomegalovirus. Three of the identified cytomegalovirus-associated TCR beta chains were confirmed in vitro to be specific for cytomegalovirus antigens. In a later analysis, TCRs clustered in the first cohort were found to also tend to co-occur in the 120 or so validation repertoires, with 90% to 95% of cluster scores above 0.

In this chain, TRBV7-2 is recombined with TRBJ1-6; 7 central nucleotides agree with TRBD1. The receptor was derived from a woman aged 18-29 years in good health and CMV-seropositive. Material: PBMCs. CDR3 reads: CASRSGGSNSPLHF. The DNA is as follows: TGTGCCAGCAGGTCAGGGGGAAGTAATTCACCCCTCCACTTT.